This T cell receptor beta chain was sequenced in a study of vaccination effects on CD4 cells after COVID-19. The CDR3 is 14 residues long. Trimming left V 3 bases short and J 10 bases short, with 16 bases between. The germline CDR1 and CDR2 sequences are LNHDA and SQIVND (reference sequence). Under the ViraFEST assay, PBMC were stimulated with viral peptide pools so that antigen-specific CD4+ T cells expanded. Sequencing was performed afterwards. When around ten days of culture had elapsed, CD4+ T cells were isolated. This person caught SARS-CoV-2 sometime from March to December 2020, and PCR testing confirmed the infection. Study results and caveats: New vaccine-induced clones were the main type among post-vaccine spike-reactive clones in convalescents.

Assay: immunoSEQ multiplex PCR; the TCRdb copy retains only in-frame clones and omits some. The table lists more than 35,000 clones, around 69% of them singletons. In regard to this clone: Antigen unknown.

The receptor was isolated from a human donor who had a prior SARS-CoV-2 infection. This chain joins TRBV19 and TRBJ2-1, with no clear D. The sample here was CD4+ T cells from PBMCs cultured with HCoV-NL63 spike peptides, taken before COVID-19 vaccination. The DNA of the CDR3 is TGTGCCAGTAGTATGCAGTTAGCCTCCGTCGAGCAGTTCTTC. Amino acid sequence: CASSMQLASVEQFF.